Below, 29 T cell receptor beta chains from the same sample are listed, as sequenced in a study of cytomegalovirus exposure and HLA in healthy donors. This PCR relied on a set of 60 Vbeta primers and 13 Jbeta primers. The data were produced by immunoSEQ multiplex PCR, yet TCRdb's version contains in-frame clones alone and is incomplete. This sample carries about 65,000 clones, approximately 82% of them seen once, and the ten largest clones take approximately 2.9%. Sequenced input: PBMCs. These receptors all come from a girl aged 5-17 years in good health and CMV-seropositive.

CDR3 amino acids: CSARTRGEQYF. CDR3 in DNA: TGCAGTGCTAGGACACGGGGAGAGCAGTACTTC. This chain connects TRBV20-1 to TRBJ2-7, with a weak D call TRBD2 (5 bases). There are 11 residues in the CDR3. V was pared by 3 bases and J by 7 bases, with 10 bases between. Germline loops: CDR1 DFQATT, CDR2 SNEGSKA (reference sequence).

CDR3 region: CASSSFFRTGELFF. CDR3 DNA: TGTGCCAGCTCGAGCTTCTTTCGTACCGGGGAGCTGTTTTTT. The chain employs TRBV9 and TRBJ2-2; D is uncertain. Germline assignment: CDR1 SGDLS and CDR2 YYNGEE. The CDR3 spans 14 residues. With 7 bases removed from V and 5 bases from J, the gap between germline ends came to 15 bases.

The V gene is TRBV9, the J gene TRBJ1-1; 7 bases align to TRBD1. Losses at the gene ends were 4 bases for V and 1 base for J; bases not matched to a gene: 4. From germline, CDR1 is SGDLS and CDR2 YYNGEE. This CDR3 is built from 14 residues. CDR3 nucleotides: TGTGCCAGCAGCCCAGGGGGGTCGAACACTGAAGCTTTCTTT. Amino acids: CASSPGGSNTEAFF. The whole variable domain, remainder taken from reference TRBV9 and TRBJ1-1, is DSGVTQTPKHLITATGQRVTLRCSPRSGDLSVYWYQQSLDQGLQFLIQYYNGEERAKGNILERFSAQQFPDLHSELNLSSLELGDSALYFCASSPGGSNTEAFFGQGTRLTVV.

The chain uses TRBV5-6 and TRBJ1-2, with TRBD1 matching 9 bases. The CDR3 runs to 14 residues. Germline CDR1 and CDR2: SGHDT and YYEEEE. V lost 1 base, J lost 14 bases, and 12 bases stayed unmatched. CDR3 amino acids: CASSLWDRAGGVTF. CDR3 DNA sequence: TGTGCCAGCAGCTTGTGGGACAGGGCAGGAGGAGTTACCTTC.

V and J are TRBV7-2 and TRBJ2-3; TRBD2 aligns across 13 bases. CDR3 size: 15 residues. Germline values: CDR1 SGHTA, CDR2 FQGNSA. V shed 3 bases, J shed 9 bases, and the junction held 6 bases outside the gene matches. This chain's CDR3 is CASSFGTSGMGTQYF. CDR3 coding DNA: TGTGCCAGCAGCTTCGGGACTAGCGGGATGGGAACGCAGTATTTT.

The rearrangement joins TRBV7-9 to TRBJ2-7, with 7 bases fitting TRBD1. The CDR3 is made up of 14 amino acids. The germline V gene encodes CDR1 SEHNR and CDR2 FQNEAQ (reference sequence). Losses at the gene ends were 6 bases for V and 7 bases for J; bases not matched to a gene: 12. The CDR3 loop is CASRSASRGKEQYF. In DNA form, the CDR3 reads TGTGCCAGCAGGTCAGCCAGCAGGGGGAAAGAGCAGTACTTC.

The chain carries TRBV7-2 and TRBJ2-1, with a possible D match to TRBD2 (6 bases). V lost 5 bases and J 0 bases, leaving 14 bases between the germline ends. From germline, CDR1 is SGHTA and CDR2 FQGNSA. The CDR3 contains 16 residues. This CDR3 is CASSPIGTVSYNEQFF. The CDR3 nucleotides are TGTGCCAGCAGCCCCATTGGGACTGTCTCCTACAATGAGCAGTTCTTC. Together with reference TRBV7-2 and TRBJ2-1, the CDR3 gives the full variable domain: GAGVSQSPSNKVTEKGKDVELRCDPISGHTALYWYRQSLGQGLEFLIYFQGNSAPDKSGLPSDRFSAERTGGSVSTLTIQRTQQEDSAVYLCASSPIGTVSYNEQFFGPGTRLTVL.

V usage is TRBV5-1 and J usage is TRBJ2-7; 7 bases align to TRBD1. Trimming took 2 bases from V and 4 from J; bases not matched to a gene: 6. The CDR3 length is 14 residues. Germline lookup yields CDR1 SGHRS and CDR2 YFSETQ. CDR3 coding DNA: TGCGCCAGCAGCTTATTAGGGACAGCTTACGAGCAGTACTTC. Translated: CASSLLGTAYEQYF.

The chain recombines TRBV25-1 with TRBJ1-5, with 8 bases fitting TRBD1. Germline CDR1 and CDR2: MGHDK and SYGVNS. V was pared by 9 bases and J by 7 bases, with 11 bases of the junction left unmatched. The CDR3 loop spans 14 amino acids. The CDR3 coding sequence is TGTGCCAGATACGGACAGGGAGGAGGCCAGCCCCAGCATTTT. Amino acid sequence: CARYGQGGGQPQHF. Drawing the rest from reference TRBV25-1 and TRBJ1-5, the complete variable domain is EADIYQTPRYLVIGTGKKITLECSQTMGHDKMYWYQQDPGMELHLIHYSYGVNSTEKGDLSSESTVSRIRTEHFPLTLESARPSHTSQYLCARYGQGGGQPQHFGDGTRLSIL.

This CDR3 reads CASSQAGQGAYHEQYF. CDR3 coding DNA: TGCGCCAGCAGCCAGGCCGGACAGGGGGCTTACCACGAGCAGTACTTC. The chain has TRBV4-1 and TRBJ2-7, with TRBD1 matching over 11 bases. V gave up 3 bases and J gave up 5 bases; unmatched junction bases: 9. Germline CDR1 and CDR2: MGHRA and YSYEKL. The length of the CDR3 is 16 residues.

The CDR3 DNA follows: TGTGCCAGCAGTTTGCGTTCCCGGGGGGCCAACGTCCTGACTTTC. Its protein product is CASSLRSRGANVLTF. The chain carries TRBV6-5 and TRBJ2-6, with D unresolved. Germline CDR1 reads MNHEY; CDR2 reads SVGAGI. The CDR3 runs to 15 residues. Trimming took off 4 bases at V and 4 bases at J, with 11 bases between the two ends.

The chain has TRBV10-3 and TRBJ2-5, with a tentative D call TRBD2 (5 bases). Germline loops: CDR1 ENHRY, CDR2 SYGVKD. V gave up 5 bases and J gave up 2 bases, with 6 bases separating them. The CDR3 is 12 residues long. The CDR3 nucleotides are TGTGCCATCAGTCGGGGACAAGAGACCCAGTACTTC. Protein: CAISRGQETQYF.

The J gene is TRBJ2-3, the V gene TRBV6-1, with 9 bases fitting TRBD2. The CDR3 has 16 residues. Trimming cost V 4 bases and J 5 bases; bases outside gene matches: 10. Germline-derived CDR1 and CDR2 are MNHNS and SASEGT. The CDR3 sequence: CASSAGRGGTVDTQYF. CDR3 bases: TGTGCCAGCAGTGCGGGGCGGGGGGGCACTGTAGATACGCAGTATTTT.

The chain uses TRBV7-7 and TRBJ2-2; D could derive from TRBD1 or TRBD2 (6 bases each). CDR1 SSHAT and CDR2 FNYEAQ come from the germline V gene (reference sequence). CDR3 size: 14 residues. CDR3 sequence: CASGDRTNTGELFF. The DNA of the CDR3 is TGTGCTAGCGGCGACAGGACTAACACCGGGGAGCTGTTTTTT.

This CDR3 is CASSPRDNYGYTF. The CDR3 nucleotides are TGTGCCAGCAGCCCCAGGGATAACTATGGCTACACCTTC. V usage is TRBV6-5 and J usage is TRBJ1-2; tentatively, D is TRBD1 (5 bases). V was shortened by 6 bases and J by 1 base, with 9 bases between the two germline ends. Germline CDR1 and CDR2: MNHEY and SVGAGI. The CDR3 is 13 amino acids.

The gene calls are TRBV19 and TRBJ1-3; TRBD1 matches 7 bases. Germline CDR1 LNHDA, CDR2 SQIVND (reference sequence). The junction had 4 bases not matched to a gene; V was cut back by 10 bases and J by 4 bases. The CDR3 is 12 residues long. The CDR3 spells CATRDSGNTIYF. CDR3 nucleotide sequence: TGTGCCACCCGGGACAGCGGAAACACCATATATTTT.

The CDR3 region is CAISRQGQETQYF. The CDR3 bases are TGTGCCATCAGTAGACAAGGTCAAGAGACCCAGTACTTC. The chain is built from TRBV10-3 and TRBJ2-5; D gene uncertain. Germline CDR1 and CDR2: ENHRY and SYGVKD. V lost 5 bases and J 2 bases, leaving 9 bases between the germline ends. The CDR3 has 13 residues.

V usage is TRBV6-5 and J usage is TRBJ2-4, with D perhaps TRBD2 (5 bases). The CDR3 is made up of 14 amino acids. Germline V gene lookup returns CDR1 MNHEY and CDR2 SVGAGI. Trimming removed 0 bases from V and 8 bases from J, with 11 bases in between. CDR3 protein: CASSYSPGMDIQYF. For the CDR3, the DNA is TGTGCCAGCAGTTACTCGCCGGGGATGGACATTCAGTACTTC.

The V and J genes are TRBV5-1 and TRBJ1-3; tentatively, D is TRBD1 (6 bases). Trimming removed 6 bases at V and 3 bases at J, with 13 bases between. The CDR3 runs to 14 residues. The germline gives CDR1 SGHRS, CDR2 YFSETQ. The CDR3 loop reads CASKLTGYGNTIYF. CDR3 nucleotide sequence: TGCGCCAGCAAGCTGACAGGATATGGAAACACCATATATTTT.

V usage is TRBV4-1 and J usage is TRBJ2-5; D possibly corresponds to TRBD1 (5 bases). Germline V gene lookup returns CDR1 MGHRA and CDR2 YSYEKL. The CDR3 extends over 13 amino acids. Trimming cost V 3 bases and J 2 bases, with 7 bases left between them. CDR3 in DNA: TGCGCCAGCAGCCAGAGACAGCAAGAGACCCAGTACTTC. Protein: CASSQRQQETQYF.

The V gene is TRBV28, the J gene TRBJ2-7; 7 positions agree with TRBD1. The CDR3 covers 13 residues. With V trimmed by 4 bases and J by 1 base, 1 base remained unmatched. Germline lookup yields CDR1 MDHEN and CDR2 SYDVKM. The CDR3 loop is CASSSGQSYEQYF. For the CDR3, the DNA is TGTGCCAGCAGTTCGGGACAGTCCTACGAGCAGTACTTC.

The chain recombines TRBV4-3 with TRBJ2-2, with 8 bases matching TRBD2. J lost 5 bases, V lost 1 base, and 9 bases had no gene match. The CDR3 totals 17 residues. CDR1 LGHNA and CDR2 YSLEER come from the germline V gene. The chain's CDR3 is CASSQVGRGVRTGELFF. The CDR3 DNA reads TGCGCCAGCAGCCAAGTGGGGCGGGGGGTTAGGACCGGGGAGCTGTTTTTT.

The chain joins TRBV11-2 to TRBJ1-5; TRBD1 might be the D (5 bases). Trimming removed 5 bases at V and 5 bases at J, with 10 bases between. The CDR3 has 13 residues. Germline CDR1 SGHAT, CDR2 FQNNGV. The CDR3, as DNA: TGTGCCAGCAGCGTGGGACTTCATCAGCCCCAGCATTTT. Its protein is CASSVGLHQPQHF.

The chain employs TRBV4-1 and TRBJ1-5, with 7 nucleotides matching TRBD1. CDR3 length: 15 residues. The V gene's germline CDR1 is MGHRA and CDR2 YSYEKL. J was trimmed by 5 bases and V by 2 bases; bases with no gene match: 6. CDR3 protein: CASSQLGQDYQPQHF. CDR3 nucleotide sequence: TGCGCCAGCAGCCAACTCGGACAGGACTATCAGCCCCAGCATTTT.

The rearrangement joins TRBV5-1 to TRBJ2-7, with TRBD1 matching 9 bases. J was trimmed by 3 bases and V by 5 bases; bases with no gene match: 6. The CDR3 is 14 residues long. Looked up from germline, CDR1 is SGHRS and CDR2 is YFSETQ. CDR3 DNA sequence: TGCGCCAGCAGTAACGGGGGACAGGGCTACGAGCAGTACTTC. Its translation is CASSNGGQGYEQYF.

For the CDR3, the DNA is TGTGCCGGTCTAGCGGGGGATAATTTAAATGAGCAGTTCTTC. It specifies CAGLAGDNLNEQFF. The gene calls are TRBV30 and TRBJ2-1; 10 bases are a match to TRBD2. Germline V CDR1 and CDR2: GTSNPN, SVGIG (reference sequence). CDR3 length: 14 amino acids. The ends lost 8 bases at V and 7 bases at J; junction bases unmatched: 11.

This clone has only one observation. The chain couples TRBV28 to TRBJ1-4; D might be TRBD1 (6 bases). CDR1 is MDHEN and CDR2 is SYDVKM in the germline V gene. V was shortened by 3 bases and J by 6 bases, with 8 bases between the two germline ends. This CDR3 region has 13 residues. The DNA of the CDR3 is TGTGCCAGCAGTTTGAAGGGGGATGAAAAACTGTTTTTT. Its protein is CASSLKGDEKLFF.

V and J are TRBV4-1 and TRBJ2-7; TRBD1 matches 8 bases. Per the germline V gene, CDR1 is MGHRA and CDR2 is YSYEKL. The CDR3 has 18 amino acids. V trimming: 1 base; J trimming: 0 bases; junction bases outside the gene matches: 11. CDR3 sequence (DNA): TGCGCCAGCAGCCAAGTTGTAGTCCGGGACAGGAGCTCCTACGAGCAGTACTTC. It yields the protein CASSQVVVRDRSSYEQYF.

A few counts support this clone. This chain joins TRBV6-1 and TRBJ2-1; 9 positions agree with TRBD2. CDR3 size: 18 residues. V dropped 3 bases and J dropped 10; count of bases not matched to a gene: 19. Germline V lookup: CDR1 MNHNS, CDR2 SASEGT. CDR3 in DNA: TGTGCCAGCAGTGAGTTGGGAGGCGGGGGGGCCGGGCAGGACGAGCAGTTCTTC. Amino acid sequence: CASSELGGGGAGQDEQFF.